The subject of this entry is one TCR beta chain. The target antigen is unknown. The sample belongs to a study of OX40 agonist ivuxolimab in advanced cancers. Study-level information: Ivuxolimab doses were 0.01, 0.1, 0.3, 1.5, 3 or 10 mg/kg every 2 weeks. Antecedent anti-PD-1, anti-PD-L1 or anti-CTLA-4 therapy was permissible, with roughly 40% having received some. Study-level results: On average, CD8+ T cells showed a greater number of expanded clones than CD4+.

The CDR3 totals 12 residues. V lost 5 bases to trimming and J lost 4 bases, with 9 bases between them. Germline V gene sequence: CDR1 LGHNA, CDR2 YNFKEQ. Clones were read by immunoSEQ multiplex PCR, and TCRdb kept only the in-frame ones, dropping some. The repertoire holds about 48,000 clones, approximately 86% seen once, with 1.9% in the top ten. Sequencing was performed on CD4+ or CD8+ T cells sorted from blood, taken in a trial of the OX40 agonist ivuxolimab. The sequence derives from an adult with an advanced solid tumor such as melanoma, head and neck, liver or kidney cancer. The rearrangement uses TRBV4-2 and TRBJ2-7; no reliable D call. CDR3 residues: CASSSTGYEQYF. CDR3 DNA: TGTGCCAGCAGCTCAACGGGTTACGAGCAGTACTTC.